The 25 T cell receptor beta chains reported below all come from one sample, sequenced in a study of blood T cell repertoires in COVID-19. Profiled with immunoSEQ multiplex PCR; TCRdb holds only in-frame clones, not every one. The sample consists of roughly 87,000 clones, approximately 88% of them appearing once. Material: peripheral blood. The receptors shown here come from a woman aged 60-75 years with acute or convalescent COVID-19.

The rearrangement uses TRBV27 and TRBJ1-2, with 9 bases that match TRBD1. The CDR3 has 18 amino acids. V lost 5 bases to trimming and J lost 3 bases; unmatched junction nucleotides: 16. Germline CDR1 reads MNHEY; CDR2 reads SMNVEV (reference sequence). CDR3 residues: CASSLTPGQGQTYYGYTF. The DNA of the CDR3 is TGTGCCAGCAGTCTAACCCCGGGACAGGGCCAAACCTACTATGGCTACACCTTC.

J is TRBJ1-1 and V is TRBV3-1 (or the pseudogene TRBV3-2), with D possibly being TRBD1 (5 bases). Germline V gives CDR1 LGHDT, CDR2 YNNKEL (reference sequence). Trimming left V 1 base short and J 3 bases short, with 9 bases between. There are 14 residues in the CDR3. The CDR3 DNA reads TGTGCCAGCAGCCAAGGTGGGGGGGACACTGAAGCTTTCTTT. Residues: CASSQGGGDTEAFF.

V and J are TRBV15 and TRBJ1-5; 7 nucleotides align to TRBD1. The CDR3 covers 14 residues. Germline CDR1 reads LNHNV; CDR2 reads YYDKDF (reference sequence). Losses at the gene ends were 3 bases for V and 8 bases for J; bases not matched to a gene: 7. The DNA for the CDR3 is TGTGCCACCAGCAGGACAGGGCTTGCGGAGCCCCAGCATTTT. As protein: CATSRTGLAEPQHF.

CDR3 region: CASSQAGTSGGDEQFF. CDR3 sequence (DNA): TGTGCCAGCAGCCAAGCCGGGACTAGCGGGGGCGATGAGCAGTTCTTC. The chain couples TRBV3-1 (or the pseudogene TRBV3-2) to TRBJ2-1; TRBD2 agrees at 14 bases. V lost 1 base, J lost 8 bases, and 4 bases stayed unmatched. Per the germline V gene, CDR1 is LGHDT and CDR2 is YNNKEL (reference sequence). CDR3 length: 16 amino acids.

The V call is TRBV7-2, the J call TRBJ2-7; 9 positions match TRBD2. The V segment lost 2 bases and the J segment 0 bases; nucleotides outside the gene matches: 5. CDR1 SGHTA and CDR2 FQGNSA come from the germline V gene. The CDR3 spans 16 residues. The CDR3 nucleotides are TGTGCCAGCAGCTTATTGCCTAGCGGGGCCTCCTACGAGCAGTACTTC. Translating gives CASSLLPSGASYEQYF. The full variable domain, rest sourced from reference TRBV7-2 and TRBJ2-7, is GAGVSQSPSNKVTEKGKDVELRCDPISGHTALYWYRQSLGQGLEFLIYFQGNSAPDKSGLPSDRFSAERTGGSVSTLTIQRTQQEDSAVYLCASSLLPSGASYEQYFGPGTRLTVT.

This clone was seen only once. The rearrangement joins TRBV28 to TRBJ2-5; no clear D gene. CDR3 length: 15 amino acids. The germline CDR1 and CDR2 sequences are MDHEN and SYDVKM. Trimming pared 3 bases from V and 3 bases from J, leaving 14 bases between. CDR3 residues: CASSFSPAREETQYF. The CDR3 DNA reads as TGTGCCAGCAGTTTCAGTCCGGCCCGGGAAGAGACCCAGTACTTC.

The rearrangement links TRBV7-2 to TRBJ1-6; 7 bases align to TRBD1. The V gene end was trimmed by 5 bases and the J gene end by 6 bases; junction bases not matched to a gene: 10. Germline V gene lookup returns CDR1 SGHTA and CDR2 FQGNSA. There are 16 residues in the CDR3. CDR3 amino acids: CASSRRPGTANSPLHF. The CDR3, as DNA: TGTGCCAGCAGCCGCCGGCCCGGGACAGCTAATTCACCCCTCCACTTT.

This rearrangement joins TRBV10-1 to TRBJ1-1, with TRBD1 matching 7 bases. Germline CDR1 and CDR2: WNHNN and SYGVQD (reference sequence). The CDR3 is 14 residues long. J was trimmed by 4 bases and V by 0 bases; bases with no gene match: 2. CDR3 DNA sequence: TGCGCCAGCAGTGAGTCACAGGGGTCCACTGAAGCTTTCTTT. As protein: CASSESQGSTEAFF.

This chain uses TRBV3-1 (or the pseudogene TRBV3-2) with TRBJ2-3; D remains ambiguous. The V gene's germline CDR1 is LGHDT and CDR2 YNNKEL (reference sequence). The ends were cut back, 6 bases at V and 2 bases at J, with 18 bases in the middle. There are 16 residues in the CDR3. CDR3 loop: CASSHRVGGSTDTQYF. For the CDR3, the DNA is TGTGCCAGCAGTCACCGGGTAGGCGGTTCCACAGATACGCAGTATTTT.

A single count supports this clone. V and J are TRBV9 and TRBJ1-3; weak D call: TRBD1 (5 bases). V gave up 3 bases and J gave up 2 bases, with 15 bases separating them. The CDR3 is made up of 16 amino acids. Germline values: CDR1 SGDLS, CDR2 YYNGEE. CDR3 protein: CASSAGQGRAGNTIYF. CDR3 DNA: TGTGCCAGCAGCGCAGGGCAGGGAAGGGCTGGAAACACCATATATTTT.

This chain joins TRBV27 and TRBJ2-4; 7 bases align to TRBD2. The CDR3 consists of 15 residues. J lost 1 base, V lost 11 bases, and 11 bases had no gene match. CDR1 and CDR2 from the germline V gene are MNHEY and SMNVEV (reference sequence). The CDR3 region has the DNA TGTGCCGGTCTTCGGGGGGATATGGCCAAAAACATTCAGTACTTC. Translating it yields CAGLRGDMAKNIQYF.

V gene TRBV7-2 combines with J gene TRBJ2-1; 11 nucleotides line up with TRBD2. The CDR3 is 16 residues long. Losses at the gene ends were 4 bases for V and 4 bases for J; bases not matched to a gene: 6. The germline CDR1 and CDR2 sequences are SGHTA and FQGNSA. This CDR3 is CASSSHLAGGYNEQFF. CDR3 DNA: TGTGCCAGCAGCTCCCATCTAGCGGGGGGATACAATGAGCAGTTCTTC.

The chain combines TRBV6-5 with TRBJ1-2; 9 bases match TRBD1. Germline CDR1 and CDR2: MNHEY and SVGAGI. The CDR3 is made up of 14 amino acids. The J segment lost 4 bases and the V segment lost 6 bases, leaving 6 bases of the junction unmatched. CDR3 loop: CASRGGQGGYGYTF. The CDR3 DNA reads TGTGCCAGCAGAGGGGGACAGGGAGGCTATGGCTACACCTTC.

This chain connects TRBV6-5 to TRBJ2-7; a possible D gene is TRBD2 (5 bases). The CDR3 is made up of 13 amino acids. Germline CDR1 is MNHEY and CDR2 is SVGAGI. The V gene lost 4 bases and the J gene lost 2 bases, with 9 bases spanning the gap. The CDR3 is CASSFPGTYEQYF. CDR3 DNA sequence: TGTGCCAGCAGTTTCCCCGGGACCTACGAGCAGTACTTC.

The gene calls are TRBV2 and TRBJ2-7; 7 bases fit TRBD2. Germline CDR1 SNHLY, CDR2 FYNNEI. The trim removed 6 bases at V and 3 bases at J, leaving 2 bases unmatched. The CDR3 has 12 amino acids. The CDR3 loop is CASRGGNYEQYF. The CDR3 nucleotides are TGTGCCAGCAGGGGAGGGAACTACGAGCAGTACTTC.

The gene calls are TRBV19 and TRBJ2-7, with 10 bases that match TRBD1. With V trimmed by 5 bases and J by 4 bases, 5 bases remained unmatched. This CDR3 region has 14 residues. Germline CDR1 reads LNHDA; CDR2 reads SQIVND (reference sequence). The CDR3 here is CASSGGQGPYEQYF. Written as DNA, the CDR3 is TGTGCCAGTAGTGGGGGACAGGGGCCGTACGAGCAGTACTTC.

This clone was counted between two and nine times. This sequence joins TRBV6-1 and TRBJ2-3; TRBD2 agrees at 12 bases. This CDR3 spans 15 amino acids. Germline V gene lookup returns CDR1 MNHNS and CDR2 SASEGT. V was clipped by 2 bases and J by 4 bases; unmatched bases: 1. The CDR3 region is CASSELAGGPDTQYF. Here the CDR3 DNA reads TGTGCCAGCAGTGAACTAGCGGGGGGGCCAGATACGCAGTATTTT.

The chain joins TRBV19 to TRBJ2-2; D might be TRBD1 (5 bases). CDR3 length: 14 amino acids. Germline CDR1 reads LNHDA; CDR2 reads SQIVND (reference sequence). V dropped 3 bases and J dropped 2 bases, with 7 bases sitting between them. CDR3 DNA sequence: TGTGCCAGTAGTATCAGGGCCAACACCGGGGAGCTGTTTTTT. It encodes CASSIRANTGELFF.

The J gene is TRBJ1-1, the V gene TRBV18, with D tentatively TRBD1 (5 bases). V was cut by 5 bases and J by 1 base, with 8 bases left in between. The germline V gene has CDR1 KGHSH and CDR2 LQKENI. The CDR3 extends over 13 amino acids. CDR3 loop: CASSEQANTEAFF. CDR3 bases: TGTGCCAGCTCAGAACAGGCGAACACTGAAGCTTTCTTT.

The chain employs TRBV7-8 and TRBJ2-2, with D maybe TRBD1 (6 bases). CDR1 is SGHVS, CDR2 FQNEAQ, per germline. The CDR3 runs to 20 residues. V lost 5 bases to trimming and J lost 1 base, with 26 bases between them. The CDR3 here is CASSPTRDIGFTKNTGELFF. The CDR3, as DNA: TGTGCCAGCAGCCCCACCCGGGACATCGGTTTTACCAAGAACACCGGGGAGCTGTTTTTT.

This chain links TRBV7-2 with TRBJ2-3; 8 bases line up with TRBD1. CDR1 and CDR2 (germline): SGHTA, FQGNSA. This CDR3 has 15 amino acids. J gave up 6 bases and V 5 bases, and 10 bases lay outside the gene matches. This CDR3 reads CASSPGGRAADTQYF. CDR3 bases: TGTGCCAGCAGCCCAGGGGGCAGGGCGGCGGATACGCAGTATTTT.

The chain combines TRBV12-3 or TRBV12-4 with TRBJ2-7; D possibly corresponds to TRBD2 (5 bases). The CDR3 has 11 amino acids. The V end lost 3 bases, the J end lost 7 bases, and 7 bases lay between the germline ends. The CDR3 loop reads CASSFGEEQYF. CDR3 bases: TGTGCCAGCAGTTTCGGGGAGGAGCAGTACTTC.

The rearrangement links TRBV18 to TRBJ1-1; the match to TRBD1 covers 7 bases. Germline trimming cut 3 bases from V and 2 bases from J; bases unmatched to any gene: 6. CDR1 KGHSH and CDR2 LQKENI come from the germline V gene. This CDR3 contains 15 residues. In nucleotides, the CDR3 is TGTGCCAGCTCACCGTTGGGGACAGTCAACACTGAAGCTTTCTTT. Translated, it gives CASSPLGTVNTEAFF. The variable domain in full, with the rest retrieved from reference TRBV18 and TRBJ1-1, is NAGVMQNPRHLVRRRGQEARLRCSPMKGHSHVYWYRQLPEEGLKFMVYLQKENIIDESGMPKERFSAEFPKEGPSILRIQQVVRGDSAAYFCASSPLGTVNTEAFFGQGTRLTVV.

This rearrangement joins TRBV10-3 to TRBJ1-6; the D is unclear. The V and J ends lost 5 bases and 0 bases respectively, with 11 bases between them. CDR1 and CDR2 (germline): ENHRY, SYGVKD. CDR3 length equals 16 residues. Here the CDR3 reads CAISPGGSSYNSPLHF. CDR3 nucleotides: TGTGCCATCAGTCCGGGCGGGAGCTCCTATAATTCACCCCTCCACTTT.

The chain employs TRBV5-6 and TRBJ2-3; 7 positions agree with TRBD1. V shed 4 bases and J 10 bases; nucleotides not matched to a gene: 6. The CDR3 consists of 12 residues. From germline, CDR1 is SGHDT and CDR2 YYEEEE. The CDR3, as DNA: TGTGCCAGCAGCCTATCGACAGGGCCGCAGTATTTT. As protein: CASSLSTGPQYF.